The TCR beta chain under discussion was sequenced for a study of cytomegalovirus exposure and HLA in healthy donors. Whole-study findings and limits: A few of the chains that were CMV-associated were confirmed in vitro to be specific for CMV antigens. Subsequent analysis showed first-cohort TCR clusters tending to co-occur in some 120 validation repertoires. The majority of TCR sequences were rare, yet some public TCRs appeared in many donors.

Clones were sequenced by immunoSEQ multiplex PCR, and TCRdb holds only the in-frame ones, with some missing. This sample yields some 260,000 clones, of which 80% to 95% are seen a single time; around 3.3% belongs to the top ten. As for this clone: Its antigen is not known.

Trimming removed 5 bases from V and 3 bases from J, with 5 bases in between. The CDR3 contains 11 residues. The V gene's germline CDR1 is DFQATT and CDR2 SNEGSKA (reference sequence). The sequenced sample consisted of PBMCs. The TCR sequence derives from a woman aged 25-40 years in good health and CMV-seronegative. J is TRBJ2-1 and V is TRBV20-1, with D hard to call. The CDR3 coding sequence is TGCAGTGCTGTCCACTACAATGAGCAGTTCTTC. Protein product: CSAVHYNEQFF.